These 8 T cell receptor beta chains were sequenced from one sample in a study of blood T cells in healthy people across ages. A second PCR of roughly 7 to 11 cycles used a sample-barcoded 5' primer and a J-beta primer mix. TCRdb re-derived calls from the 5' RACE reads in MiXCR, one entry per CDR3 protein. This sample has roughly 930,000 distinct CDR3 sequences, with roughly 43% found just once. Sequenced: blood. Receptors were obtained from a man aged 30 to 45 in good health.

V gene TRBV19 combines with J gene TRBJ2-3, with D perhaps given as TRBD1 or TRBD2 (5 bases each). The CDR3 has 15 residues. Germline loops: CDR1 LNHDA, CDR2 SQIVND (reference sequence). V shed 4 bases and J shed 2 bases, with 13 bases lying between them. In DNA, the CDR3 is TGTGCCAGTAGTACCGGGACGGCCTACACAGATACGCAGTATTTT. Translating gives CASSTGTAYTDTQYF.

Only a few counts were recorded for this clonotype. The gene calls are TRBV6-5 and TRBJ2-1; possibly TRBD2 for D (5 bases). CDR3 length: 15 amino acids. With 0 bases removed from V and 3 bases from J, the gap between germline ends came to 9 bases. The germline gives CDR1 MNHEY, CDR2 SVGAGI. The CDR3 sequence: CASSYSNRGYNEQFF. For the CDR3, the DNA is TGTGCCAGCAGTTACTCGAACCGGGGCTACAATGAGCAGTTCTTC.

The count of this clonotype is one. The chain carries TRBV7-3 and TRBJ2-2; 7 nucleotides line up with TRBD2. The CDR3 contains 15 residues. The germline gives CDR1 SGHTA, CDR2 FQGTGA. Trimming at V came to 2 bases and at J to 2 bases, leaving 2 bases not matched to a gene. CDR3 loop: CASSLLADNTGELFF. DNA of the CDR3: TGTGCCAGCAGCTTACTAGCGGATAACACCGGGGAGCTGTTTTTT.

The chain recombines TRBV24-1 with TRBJ2-7, with D possibly being TRBD1 or TRBD2 (5 bases each). The CDR3 covers 15 residues. CDR1 is KGHDR and CDR2 is SFDVKD in the germline V gene. V was pared by 2 bases and J by 2 bases, with 12 bases between. The CDR3 protein is CATSDSGTETYEQYF. The CDR3 DNA reads TGTGCCACCAGTGATTCCGGGACGGAGACCTACGAGCAGTACTTC.

This clonotype was seen a handful of times. The chain joins TRBV7-9 to TRBJ1-6, with 7 bases fitting TRBD1. Germline CDR1 and CDR2: SEHNR and FQNEAQ (reference sequence). V lost 5 bases to trimming and J lost 0 bases; unmatched junction nucleotides: 10. The CDR3 loop spans 18 amino acids. The CDR3, as DNA: TGTGCCAGCAGCCCAGCCAAGGACAGGAGCTCCTATAATTCACCCCTCCACTTT. It yields the protein CASSPAKDRSSYNSPLHF.

This rearrangement joins TRBV12-3 or TRBV12-4 to TRBJ2-5, with 7 positions matching TRBD1. The CDR3 runs to 16 residues. V was pared by 3 bases and J by 2 bases, with 9 bases of the junction left unmatched. The CDR3 DNA reads as TGTGCCAGCAGTTTGCCCCCGACAGGGTTACAAGAGACCCAGTACTTC. Translation: CASSLPPTGLQETQYF.

V and J are TRBV6-5 and TRBJ1-1; D might be TRBD1 (5 bases). CDR3 length equals 15 residues. Trimming took off 1 base at V and 1 base at J, with 10 bases between the two ends. Germline V gene lookup returns CDR1 MNHEY and CDR2 SVGAGI. The CDR3 loop reads CASSYFETGNTEAFF. CDR3 DNA sequence: TGTGCCAGCAGTTACTTCGAAACAGGGAACACTGAAGCTTTCTTT.

CDR3 nucleotide sequence: TGCGCCAGCAGCTCCAGGGGGCAGGACTATGGCTACACCTTC. Encoded protein: CASSSRGQDYGYTF. V usage is TRBV5-1 and J usage is TRBJ1-2; TRBD1 matches at 8 bases. Germline trimming cut 3 bases from V and 3 bases from J; bases unmatched to any gene: 4. CDR1 and CDR2 (germline): SGHRS, YFSETQ. The CDR3 covers 14 residues.